Listed below are T cell receptor beta chains from one sample, sequenced in a study of blood T cell repertoires in COVID-19. Assay used: immunoSEQ multiplex PCR; TCRdb lists only in-frame clones, some missing. Of tens of thousands of clones in the sample, roughly 85% are singletons; the top ten hold more than 1%. Sequenced: peripheral blood. The origin of the receptors is a middle-aged man with acute or convalescent COVID-19. Both conserved end residues are part of each CDR3. The order of the fields is V gene, D gene, J gene, CDR3 protein. The D gene is left open where the match is weak.

TRBV7-2,.,TRBJ1-3,CASSPSTGYGNTIYF
TRBV2,.,TRBJ1-3,CASSLQGFSGNTIYF
TRBV19,TRBD2,TRBJ2-3,CASIKRGGGDTQYF
TRBV11-2,TRBD2,TRBJ2-2,CASRASGGPGELFF
TRBV5-1,.,TRBJ1-3,CASSLSAQRGESGNTIYF
TRBV5-5,.,TRBJ1-4,CASSNYPRDGEKLFF
TRBV11-3,.,TRBJ1-1,CASSPYSGELMNTEAFF
TRBV19,.,TRBJ1-2,CATLPPGQLYGYTF
TRBV6-2/TRBV6-3,TRBD2,TRBJ2-3,CASSLSGGVFFPDTQYF
TRBV19,TRBD1,TRBJ1-5,CASMRDREGQPQHF
TRBV5-1,.,TRBJ2-7,CASRRGPDSYEQYF
TRBV2,.,TRBJ1-5,CASSRQNQPQHF
TRBV30,.,TRBJ1-4,CAGGQRSNEKLFF
TRBV7-3,.,TRBJ2-7,CASSLMSGYEQYF
TRBV25-1,.,TRBJ1-5,CASSEPLSNQPQHF
TRBV2,.,TRBJ1-5,CASSLGDQPQHF
TRBV5-1,.,TRBJ2-3,CASSLTGRRTDTQYF
TRBV9,.,TRBJ2-1,CASSVVRGGEQFF
TRBV19,.,TRBJ1-4,CASTSTEKLFF
TRBV5-4,TRBD1,TRBJ1-2,CASSPAGTGSNYGYTF
TRBV9,.,TRBJ1-3,CASSFTGVSGNTIYF
TRBV7-9,TRBD1,TRBJ2-3,CASSFAGQGKDTQYF
TRBV6-5,.,TRBJ1-2,CASSPRVSYGYTF
TRBV5-1,TRBD2,TRBJ2-7,CASSPSHAGVFSEQYF
TRBV18,TRBD1,TRBJ2-7,CASSTTGGSSYEQYF
TRBV6-2/TRBV6-3,.,TRBJ1-1,CASSPTHRAEAFF
TRBV7-2,.,TRBJ1-1,CASSLGGATEAFF
TRBV24-1,TRBD2,TRBJ2-1,CATSDRPGRGGGEQFF
TRBV2,TRBD1,TRBJ1-2,CASKVDRGYGYTF
TRBV3-1/TRBV3-2,TRBD2,TRBJ2-2,CASSPFGEAGGRTGELFF
TRBV7-6,.,TRBJ2-7,CASSQVVGLSYEQYF
TRBV5-1,.,TRBJ2-7,CASSLEAGVDSEQYF
TRBV24-1,.,TRBJ1-5,CATSGTESQPQHF
TRBV6-5,.,TRBJ1-1,CASSSYGGSEAFF
TRBV9,TRBD1,TRBJ1-2,CASNPGQGHYGYTF
TRBV2,.,TRBJ1-1,CASSQTANTEAFF
TRBV14,.,TRBJ1-1,CASSQAAEAFF
TRBV4-1,TRBD2,TRBJ2-2,CASSQQRGDGELFF
TRBV7-2,.,TRBJ1-2,CASSSQARGYTF
TRBV27,.,TRBJ1-2,CASSQGQGPVTF
TRBV7-2,TRBD2,TRBJ2-7,CASSPIAGSSYEQYF
TRBV27,TRBD1,TRBJ1-2,CASSYRQGYGYTF
TRBV21-1,.,TRBJ1-6,CARGRQQNSPLHF
TRBV4-1,.,TRBJ2-1,CASSQALATYNEQFF
TRBV6-5,TRBD1,TRBJ1-2,CASSFTPGQGGYGYTF
TRBV7-7,TRBD2,TRBJ2-5,CASSLQLAGGHETQYF
TRBV19,.,TRBJ1-1,CASSIERRSSGRMNTEAFF
TRBV6-1,.,TRBJ2-1,CASSEVAGHNEQFF
TRBV5-1,.,TRBJ2-3,CASSSITGTLDTQYF
TRBV3-1/TRBV3-2,TRBD2,TRBJ2-5,CASSRGLAGETQYF